This T cell receptor (beta chain) appears in the sequencing data of a study of blood T cell repertoires in COVID-19. For the study at large: The cDNA or gDNA used as material had been derived from T cells, B-cell-depleted T cells, or PBMCs.

V shed 2 bases and J shed 2 bases, with 12 bases lying between them. CDR1 MNHEY and CDR2 SVGAGI come from the germline V gene. This CDR3 comprises 15 residues. In the original analysis: Quantification of nucleated cells was approximated via reference gene primer amplification. Assay used: immunoSEQ multiplex PCR; TCRdb lists only in-frame clones, some missing. From that table come the V and J calls and clone size; the DNA was used to work out D and trimming. The sample holds about 110,000 clones, roughly 76% seen once. This receptor was identified in a woman aged 55-70 years with acute or convalescent COVID-19. The V and J genes are TRBV6-5 and TRBJ1-2; D unclear. The sample comprised peripheral blood. The DNA for the CDR3 is TGTGCCAGCAGTTACCGGTACGGAGGAAACTATGGCTACACCTTC. As protein: CASSYRYGGNYGYTF.